This T cell receptor (beta chain) is from a study of T cells in Graves' hyperthyroidism and ophthalmopathy. Study overall: Specimen type is peripheral blood, collected at initial diagnosis prior to any treatment.

Regions amplified from RNA transcripts were the TCR beta CDR3 regions. The HTBI set primed first-round TCR CDR3 RT-PCR. TCRdb ran MiXCR on the multiplex PCR reads and lists one entry per CDR3 protein. The sample holds 700,000 to 950,000 distinct CDR3 sequences; under 45% are singletons and the top ten take 30% to 40%. The germline gives CDR1 SGHTA, CDR2 FQGNSA. The CDR3 is made up of 14 amino acids. The V end was cut by 3 bases, the J end by 11 bases, with 16 bases between. This clonotype was obtained from a woman in her forties with Graves' hyperthyroidism. This sequence joins TRBV7-2 and TRBJ1-4, with a possible D match to TRBD1 (5 bases). Sequenced: blood. CDR3 residues: CASSFQGLWEKLFF. CDR3 DNA sequence: TGTGCCAGCAGCTTCCAGGGTCTTTGGGAGAAACTGTTTTTT.